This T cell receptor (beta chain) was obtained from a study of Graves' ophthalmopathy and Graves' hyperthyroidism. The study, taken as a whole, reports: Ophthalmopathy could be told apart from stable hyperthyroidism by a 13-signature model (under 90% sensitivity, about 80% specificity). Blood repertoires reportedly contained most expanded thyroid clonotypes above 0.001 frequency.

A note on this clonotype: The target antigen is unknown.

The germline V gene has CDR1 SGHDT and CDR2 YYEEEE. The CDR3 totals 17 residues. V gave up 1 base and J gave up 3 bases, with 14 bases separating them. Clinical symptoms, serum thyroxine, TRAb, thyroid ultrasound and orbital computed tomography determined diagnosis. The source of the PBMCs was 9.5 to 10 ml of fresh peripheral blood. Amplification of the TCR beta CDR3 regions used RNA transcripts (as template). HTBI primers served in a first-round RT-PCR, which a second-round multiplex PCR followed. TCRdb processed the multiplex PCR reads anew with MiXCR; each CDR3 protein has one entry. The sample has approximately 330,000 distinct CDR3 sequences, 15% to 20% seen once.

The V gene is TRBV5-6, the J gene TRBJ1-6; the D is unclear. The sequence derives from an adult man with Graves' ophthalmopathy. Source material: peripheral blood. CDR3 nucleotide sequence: TGTGCCAGCAGCTTGAGTGCCCTGAACAACTATAATTCACCCCTCCACTTT. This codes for CASSLSALNNYNSPLHF.